This T cell receptor (beta chain) was observed in a study of T cell responses to AZD1222 COVID-19 vaccine. Libraries were prepared by immunoSEQ multiplex PCR; TCRdb keeps only in-frame clonotypes and omits some of them. The sample lists over 85,000 clones, 85% to 95% seen once, with roughly 3.1% in the top ten. Germline V gene data show CDR1 as LGHDT and CDR2 as YNNKEL (reference sequence). V lost 1 base and J 3 bases, leaving 12 bases between the germline ends. The CDR3 loop spans 15 amino acids. The rearrangement links TRBV3-1 (or the pseudogene TRBV3-2) to TRBJ1-2; D uncertain. The material sequenced was peripheral blood, taken 28 days after the second AZD1222 dose. This clonotype originated in an adult who received the AZD1222 COVID-19 vaccine. CDR3 loop: CASSQGPRVYYGYTF. For the CDR3, the DNA is TGTGCCAGCAGCCAAGGGCCAAGGGTATACTATGGCTACACCTTC.